The clone carrying this T cell receptor beta chain was detected only once. This specimen belongs to a study of blood T cell repertoires in COVID-19. The wider study: Whether acute or convalescent, the COVID-19 samples came from the United States, Italy and Spain. Sources were T cells, B-cell-depleted T cells, or PBMCs; the material itself was cDNA or gDNA.

As originally analysed: Scientists estimated how many nucleated cells there were by amplifying reference gene primers. TCRdb's table, derived via immunoSEQ multiplex PCR, lists solely in-frame clones and lacks some. The D gene and trimming were derived from the DNA, and the V and J assignments and clone size from that table. Of 130,000 to 150,000 clones listed, over 75% are singletons. Seattle-derived patients entered the study during active infection and were followed longitudinally. This CDR3 is 14 amino acids long. Germline V gives CDR1 LNHDA, CDR2 SQIVND (reference sequence). V was pared by 3 bases and J by 1 base, with 7 bases between.

This TCR came from a woman aged 55-70 years with COVID-19, enrolled during active disease. Sequencing was carried out using peripheral blood. V usage is TRBV19 and J usage is TRBJ2-1; D is undetermined. In DNA form, the CDR3 reads TGTGCCAGTAGTATCTACGGGTCCTACAATGAGCAGTTCTTC. This encodes CASSIYGSYNEQFF.